This entry concerns a single TCR beta chain. The data were obtained in a study of cytomegalovirus exposure and HLA in healthy donors. Germline CDR1 reads SNHLY; CDR2 reads FYNNEI. V shed 8 bases, J shed 0 bases, and the junction held 10 bases outside the gene matches. This CDR3 is built from 15 residues. PCR used 60 Vbeta primers and 13 Jbeta primers. Method: immunoSEQ multiplex PCR; TCRdb's copy keeps in-frame clones and lacks some. The sample carries 100,000 or so clones, 69% recorded once. The TCR sequence derives from a man aged 30 to 39 in good health and CMV-seronegative. The chain carries TRBV2 and TRBJ2-7; 7 bases map to TRBD1. Sequences were obtained from PBMCs. The CDR3 loop is CASALGQVTSYEQYF. CDR3 in DNA: TGTGCCAGCGCCCTCGGACAGGTCACCTCCTACGAGCAGTACTTC. Filled out from reference TRBV2 and TRBJ2-7, the complete variable domain reads EPEVTQTPSHQVTQMGQEVILRCVPISNHLYFYWYRQILGQKVEFLVSFYNNEISEKSEIFDDQFSVERPDGSNFTLKIRSTKLEDSAMYFCASALGQVTSYEQYFGPGTRLTVT.